The 8 T cell receptor beta chains presented below share a single source sample, sequenced in a study of cytomegalovirus exposure and HLA in healthy donors (dated by TCRdb to 2015 to 2018). Library preparation used the immunoSEQ multiplex PCR assay. For the multiplex PCR, a mixture combining 60 forward primers for TCR Vbeta segments and 13 reverse primers for TCR Jbeta segments was used. As stored in TCRdb, this immuneACCESS dataset retains in-frame rearrangements with V and J assigned. A fraction of the clones does not appear; measured against another copy, unresolved V genes explain less than half of the discrepancy, and the remainder lacks a known reason. The table held for this sample gives 45,000 or so clones. Around a sixth of the sample is in the top ten clones. The source material was PBMCs. The origin of the receptors is a male donor in good health and CMV-seronegative.

The V and J genes are TRBV7-6 and TRBJ1-5, with 10 bases lining up with TRBD1. From germline, CDR1 is SGHVS and CDR2 FNYEAQ. J was trimmed by 6 bases and V by 5 bases; bases with no gene match: 4. There are 14 residues in the CDR3. CDR3 DNA: TGTGCCAGCAGCCCGGGGACAGGGGTTCAGCCCCAGCATTTT. Translating it yields CASSPGTGVQPQHF.

This chain connects TRBV9 to TRBJ2-2, with D maybe TRBD2 (5 bases). CDR1 is SGDLS, CDR2 YYNGEE, per germline. This CDR3 comprises 15 residues. Between the trimmed V and J ends, which lost 4 bases and 13 bases, there was a span of 23 bases. For the CDR3, the DNA is TGTGCCAGCAGCCCCCCGGGCCCCGGGGTAGGATGGCTGTTTTTT. Protein product: CASSPPGPGVGWLFF.

The chain joins TRBV2 to TRBJ1-1; D might be TRBD1 (5 bases). There are 15 residues in the CDR3. V was cut by 4 bases and J by 5 bases, with 17 bases left in between. Germline loops: CDR1 SNHLY, CDR2 FYNNEI. The CDR3 nucleotides read TGTGCCAGCAGTGTGTCTCTGTCCGGGGGAACTGAAGCTTTCTTT. It encodes CASSVSLSGGTEAFF.

V is TRBV7-8 and J is TRBJ2-7, with TRBD1 matching over 11 bases. Trimming removed 5 bases from V and 4 bases from J; junction bases left unmatched: 4. Looked up from germline, CDR1 is SGHVS and CDR2 is FQNEAQ. This CDR3 comprises 14 residues. As DNA, the CDR3 is TGTGCCAGCAGCAGCCGGGACAGGGGGTACGAGCAGTACTTC. Its protein product is CASSSRDRGYEQYF.

The chain recombines TRBV30 with TRBJ1-2, with D possibly TRBD1 on 5 matching bases. The CDR3 is made up of 16 amino acids. CDR1 is GTSNPN and CDR2 is SVGIG in the germline V gene (reference sequence). The V end was cut by 0 bases, the J end by 4 bases, with 18 bases between. CDR3 amino acids: CAWSVSLAGLGYGYTF. As DNA, the CDR3 is TGTGCCTGGAGTGTAAGTCTGGCAGGGCTCGGCTATGGCTACACCTTC.

This chain connects TRBV7-2 to TRBJ2-3; TRBD2 matches 7 bases. Losses at the gene ends were 4 bases for V and 6 bases for J; bases not matched to a gene: 10. Per the germline V gene, CDR1 is SGHTA and CDR2 is FQGNSA. The CDR3 length is 15 residues. In nucleotides, the CDR3 is TGTGCCAGCAGCTCAGGACTAGACCCCTGGGATACGCAGTATTTT. Protein sequence: CASSSGLDPWDTQYF.

The chain links TRBV7-3 to TRBJ2-1, with a possible D match to TRBD1 (5 bases). Germline V gene lookup returns CDR1 SGHTA and CDR2 FQGTGA. The CDR3 runs to 14 residues. Trimming took 0 bases from V and 5 from J, leaving 8 bases between them. In DNA form, the CDR3 reads TGTGCCAGCAGCTTAACTGGGGCAAACAATGAGCAGTTCTTC. Protein product: CASSLTGANNEQFF.

The chain joins TRBV9 to TRBJ2-1, with D perhaps matching TRBD1 (5 bases). The CDR3 consists of 15 residues. Deletions cut 4 bases from V and 2 bases from J, with 13 bases between. From germline, CDR1 is SGDLS and CDR2 YYNGEE. The CDR3 protein is CASSLGQGTYNEQFF. CDR3 DNA: TGTGCCAGCAGCCTCGGACAAGGGACCTACAATGAGCAGTTCTTC.